Listed here is a single TCR beta chain. This clone was seen only once. No cognate antigen has been identified for it. At one end the junction does not follow the germline gene, possibly because of a read error. TCRbeta CDR3 regions were amplified from genomic DNA by means of the immunoSEQ Assay, a bias-controlled multiplex PCR. The authors' pipeline ran thus. Within the assay, amplification of reference gene primers was used to estimate how many nucleated cells each sample contained. Sequence reads were collapsed and filtered to measure the absolute abundance of every unique TCRbeta CDR3 rearrangement. For each sample, productive Simpson clonality was calculated as the square root of Simpson's diversity index across productive rearrangements. TCRdb limited this immuneACCESS table to in-frame rearrangements with V and J called. A share of clones is missing; checked studies link under half to unresolved V genes, and the rest is unexplained. That table gives V, J and clone size, and the DNA gave D and trimming. The sample contains 150,000 to 200,000 clones, over 85% of them found a single time. Together, the top ten hold around 2% of the sample.

The source of the sample is a study of blood T cell repertoires in COVID-19 (dated by TCRdb to the early 2020s). Regarding the complete study: Samples covering the acute and convalescent phases of COVID-19 were provided by collaborators in the United States, Italy and Spain. Sample metadata almost always included a de-identified subject ID, COVID-19 status, age in years and sex. Samples were obtained from the ongoing ImmuneRACE study (first 160 participants) and from 1,000 to 1,500 subjects provided by 6 global collaborators. HLA class I and class II types, where available, came from metadata supplied by the sample provider rather than from assay-based typing. Subjects who had been exposed to COVID-19, were actively infected with it, or had recovered from it provided the deeply sampled blood TCRbeta repertoires that made up the dataset. The repertoires were released in a freely available public database meant as a resource for research on the immune response to SARS-CoV-2. The material from the prospective study consisted of cDNA or gDNA derived from T cells, B-cell-depleted T cells, or PBMCs. The study at large found these results: The quantity of clinical and demographic metadata differed by source and by participant and was supplied without curation.

From the cysteine through the phenylalanine, the CDR3 covers 14 amino acids. Solely the CDR3 DNA is kept, with 42 bases framed from the first base. Based on the germline V gene (reference sequence), the CDR1 and CDR2 sequences are LNHNV and YYDKDF. In Seattle, one collaborating source enrolled patients while the infection was active and tracked those patients longitudinally over the course of disease. Collaborating institutions collected whole blood in K2EDTA tubes following their own protocols. Collaborator samples were shipped for TCRbeta analysis as frozen whole blood, isolated PBMCs, or DNA extracted from either sample type.

The sample consisted of peripheral blood. Here the chain combines TRBV15 and TRBJ2-5, with 9 bases matching TRBD2. This TCR was sampled from a woman in her sixties with COVID-19, enrolled during active disease. CDR3 protein: CATSPSGIQEAQYF. The sequence in DNA is TGTGCCACCAGTCCTAGCGGGATCCAAGAGGCCCAGTACTTC.